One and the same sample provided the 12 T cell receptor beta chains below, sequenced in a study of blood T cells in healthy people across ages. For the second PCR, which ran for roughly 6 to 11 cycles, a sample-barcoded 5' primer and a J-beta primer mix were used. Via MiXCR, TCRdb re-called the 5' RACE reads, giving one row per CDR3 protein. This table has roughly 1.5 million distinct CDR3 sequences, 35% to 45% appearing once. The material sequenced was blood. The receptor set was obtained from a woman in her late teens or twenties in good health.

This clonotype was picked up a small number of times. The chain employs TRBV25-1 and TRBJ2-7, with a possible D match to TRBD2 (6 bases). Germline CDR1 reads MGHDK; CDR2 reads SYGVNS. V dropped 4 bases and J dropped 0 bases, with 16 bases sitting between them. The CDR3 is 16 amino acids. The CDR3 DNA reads TGTGCCAGCAGTGCTACTAGCCCACTAAGCTCCTACGAGCAGTACTTC. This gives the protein CASSATSPLSSYEQYF.

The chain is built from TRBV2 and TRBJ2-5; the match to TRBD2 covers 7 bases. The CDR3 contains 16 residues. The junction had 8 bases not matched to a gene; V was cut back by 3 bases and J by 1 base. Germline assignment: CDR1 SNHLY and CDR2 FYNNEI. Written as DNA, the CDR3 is TGTGCCAGCAGTGATAGGGCTAGCGGAAGCCAAGAGACCCAGTACTTC. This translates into CASSDRASGSQETQYF.

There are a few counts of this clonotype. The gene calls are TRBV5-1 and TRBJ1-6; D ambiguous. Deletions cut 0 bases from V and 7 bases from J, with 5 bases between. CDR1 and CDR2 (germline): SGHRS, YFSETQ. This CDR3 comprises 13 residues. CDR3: CASSLETNSPLHF. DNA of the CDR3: TGCGCCAGCAGCTTGGAGACCAATTCACCCCTCCACTTT.

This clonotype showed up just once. The CDR3 coding sequence is TGTGCCAGCAGTGGGGTCCACAGGGCTGCTAATGAAAAACTGTTTTTT. The encoded protein is CASSGVHRAANEKLFF. The chain couples TRBV25-1 to TRBJ1-4; TRBD1 is a possible D gene (6 bases). Trimming cost V 4 bases and J 3 bases, with 15 bases left between them. The CDR3 length is 16 residues. Germline loops: CDR1 MGHDK, CDR2 SYGVNS.

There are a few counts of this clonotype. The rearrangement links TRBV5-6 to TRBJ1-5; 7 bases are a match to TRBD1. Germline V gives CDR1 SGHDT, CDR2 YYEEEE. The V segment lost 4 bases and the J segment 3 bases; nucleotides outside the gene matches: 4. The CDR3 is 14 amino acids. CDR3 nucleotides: TGTGCCAGCAGCGAGGGACAGTACAATCAGCCCCAGCATTTT. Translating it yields CASSEGQYNQPQHF.

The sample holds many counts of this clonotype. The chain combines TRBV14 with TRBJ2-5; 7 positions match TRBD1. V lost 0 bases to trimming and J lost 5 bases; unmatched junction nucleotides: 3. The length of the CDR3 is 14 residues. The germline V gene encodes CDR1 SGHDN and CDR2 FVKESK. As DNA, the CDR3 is TGTGCCAGCAGCCAAGAGCTCAGGGGGGAGACCCAGTACTTC. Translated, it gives CASSQELRGETQYF.

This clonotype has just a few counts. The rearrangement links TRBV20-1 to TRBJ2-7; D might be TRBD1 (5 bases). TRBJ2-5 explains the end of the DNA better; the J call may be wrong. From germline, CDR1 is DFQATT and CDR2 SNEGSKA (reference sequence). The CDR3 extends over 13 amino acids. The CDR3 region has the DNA TGCAGTGCTCCACGGACACCTCAAGAGACCCAGTACTTC. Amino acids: CSAPRTPQETQYF.

Here the CDR3 DNA reads TGCAGCGTTTCCCTTAGACTAGCGGGGGGGCTCGGCACAGATACGCAGTATTTT. It translates to CSVSLRLAGGLGTDTQYF. The chain is built from TRBV29-1 and TRBJ2-3, with 14 nucleotides matching TRBD2. Germline V gives CDR1 SQVTM, CDR2 ANQGSEA. V gave up 5 bases and J gave up 1 base; unmatched junction bases: 11. The CDR3 sequence is 18 residues long.

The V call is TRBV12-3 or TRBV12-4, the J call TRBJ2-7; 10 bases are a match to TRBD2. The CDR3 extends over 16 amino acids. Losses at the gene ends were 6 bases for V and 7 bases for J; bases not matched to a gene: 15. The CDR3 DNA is TGTGCCAGCAGCTATCTAGCGGGAGTTCCCCACAATGAGCAGTACTTC. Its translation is CASSYLAGVPHNEQYF.

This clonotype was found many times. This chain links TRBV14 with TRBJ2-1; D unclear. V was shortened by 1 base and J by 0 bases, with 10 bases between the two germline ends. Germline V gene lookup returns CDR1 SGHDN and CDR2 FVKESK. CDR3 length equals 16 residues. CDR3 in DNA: TGTGCCAGCAGCCAAGGACGCGGCCTCTCCTACAATGAGCAGTTCTTC. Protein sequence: CASSQGRGLSYNEQFF.

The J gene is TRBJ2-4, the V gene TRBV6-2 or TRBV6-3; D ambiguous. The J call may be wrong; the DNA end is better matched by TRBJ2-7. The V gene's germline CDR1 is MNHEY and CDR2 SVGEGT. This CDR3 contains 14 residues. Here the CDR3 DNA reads TGTGCCAGCAGTGATAACCCTATCGTCTACGAGCAGTACTTC. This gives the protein CASSDNPIVYEQYF.

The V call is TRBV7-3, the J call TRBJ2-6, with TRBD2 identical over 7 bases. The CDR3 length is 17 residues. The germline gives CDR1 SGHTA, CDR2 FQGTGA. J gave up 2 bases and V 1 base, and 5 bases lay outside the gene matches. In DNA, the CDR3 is TGTGCCAGCAGCTTAAACGGGGGAGGGACTGGGGCCAACGTCCTGACTTTC. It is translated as CASSLNGGGTGANVLTF.